What follows are 21 T cell receptor beta chains derived from one specimen sequenced in a study of blood T cells in healthy people across ages. Alongside a J-beta primer mix, a sample-barcoded 5' primer served in a second PCR lasting roughly 7 to 11 cycles. From the 5' RACE reads, TCRdb called clonotypes with MiXCR, one entry per CDR3 protein. The table has 1.6 million or so distinct CDR3 sequences, approximately 32% seen once; the top ten hold roughly 10%. Sample: blood. Receptors originate from a woman aged 25 to 39 in good health.

This chain joins TRBV24-1 and TRBJ1-1; D is possibly TRBD1 (6 bases). V was trimmed by 6 bases and J by 0 bases, leaving 10 bases between them. The germline V gene encodes CDR1 KGHDR and CDR2 SFDVKD. The CDR3 loop spans 14 amino acids. CDR3 sequence (DNA): TGTGCCACCAGTCTGGGACACTTGAACACTGAAGCTTTCTTT. It yields the protein CATSLGHLNTEAFF.

This chain uses TRBV20-1 with TRBJ2-3; D gene ambiguous. Germline V CDR1 and CDR2: DFQATT, SNEGSKA (reference sequence). The V end lost 3 bases, the J end lost 2 bases, and 27 bases lay between the germline ends. The CDR3 is 19 amino acids. CDR3 sequence reads: CSASEEATSGSWDTDTQYF. The CDR3 nucleotides are TGCAGTGCTAGCGAGGAAGCCACTTCCGGGTCCTGGGACACAGATACGCAGTATTTT.

The J gene is TRBJ2-3, the V gene TRBV6-6; D may match TRBD1 or TRBD2 (5 bases each). CDR3 length equals 14 residues. V lost 4 bases and J lost 9, with 17 bases in between. The V gene's germline CDR1 is MNHNY and CDR2 SVGAGI (reference sequence). The CDR3 region is CASSCGQGGQTQYF. Written as DNA, the CDR3 is TGTGCCAGCAGTTGCGGGCAGGGCGGCCAGACGCAGTATTTT.

The chain carries TRBV20-1 and TRBJ2-7; the D gene is possibly TRBD1 (6 bases). Germline V gene sequence: CDR1 DFQATT, CDR2 SNEGSKA (reference sequence). V gave up 7 bases and J gave up 2 bases, with 12 bases separating them. This CDR3 has 12 amino acids. The CDR3 protein is CSDRAETYEQYF. DNA for the CDR3: TGCAGTGACAGGGCGGAAACCTACGAGCAGTACTTC.

This clonotype was found a few times. The chain links TRBV20-1 to TRBJ2-5; D tentatively reads TRBD1 or TRBD2 (5 bases each). Per germline, CDR1 DFQATT and CDR2 SNEGSKA (reference sequence). The CDR3 is made up of 15 amino acids. The V and J ends lost 0 bases and 9 bases respectively, with 20 bases between them. The CDR3 is CSARDPGATRQAQYF. Written as DNA, the CDR3 is TGCAGTGCTAGAGATCCCGGGGCCACCCGTCAGGCCCAGTACTTC.

As concerns this clonotype: This is likely a read error, given that the CDR3 carries no conserved phenylalanine or tryptophan at its end. The chain is built from TRBV4-1 and TRBJ1-2; D is perhaps TRBD1 (5 bases). Germline V gene data show CDR1 as MGHRA and CDR2 as YSYEKL. V was clipped by 2 bases and J by 4 bases, with 11 bases between them. The CDR3 runs to 14 residues. In nucleotides, the CDR3 is TGCGCCAGCAGCCAACCGGGACGCCTCTATGGCTACACCCTC. It translates to CASSQPGRLYGYTL.

This clonotype was observed once. Possible read error: a much larger clone is one base away. This chain connects TRBV5-6 to TRBJ2-7; TRBD1 matches at 9 bases. Germline V gene lookup returns CDR1 SGHDT and CDR2 YYEEEE. V was pared by 4 bases and J by 3 bases, with 5 bases of the junction left unmatched. This CDR3 has 14 residues. The CDR3 loop reads CASSTWDRDYEQYF. As DNA, the CDR3 is TGTGCCAGCAGCACCTGGGACAGGGACTACGAGCAGTACTTC.

This clonotype was detected only a few times. The chain recombines TRBV12-5 with TRBJ1-1, with a possible D match to TRBD1 (5 bases). This CDR3 region has 14 residues. Germline V gene sequence: CDR1 LGHNT, CDR2 FRNRAP. Trimming took off 6 bases at V and 3 bases at J, with 14 bases between the two ends. CDR3 DNA: TGTGCTAGTGGGAACCTACCGGGACACACTGAAGCTTTCTTT. This translates into CASGNLPGHTEAFF.

A few counts support this clonotype. This sequence joins TRBV4-1 and TRBJ2-4, with TRBD2 as a possible D gene (5 bases). Germline V gene data show CDR1 as MGHRA and CDR2 as YSYEKL. The ends were cut back, 3 bases at V and 5 bases at J, with 23 bases in the middle. This CDR3 comprises 18 residues. CDR3 in DNA: TGCGCCAGCAGCCACGGTACTCAGCGGAGCACAACAGAAAACATTCAGTACTTC. As protein: CASSHGTQRSTTENIQYF.

The chain uses TRBV3-1 and TRBJ1-1; TRBD1 agrees at 7 bases. The CDR3 contains 11 residues. V gave up 8 bases and J gave up 7 bases; unmatched junction bases: 4. CDR1 LGHDT and CDR2 YNNKEL come from the germline V gene (reference sequence). This CDR3 is CASSRDSEAFF. The DNA for the CDR3 is TGTGCCAGCTCACGGGACAGTGAAGCTTTCTTT.

This chain connects TRBV4-1 to TRBJ1-2, with 8 bases that match TRBD1. From germline, CDR1 is MGHRA and CDR2 YSYEKL. Unmatched junction bases numbered 9, after V lost 1 base and J lost 8 bases. This CDR3 is built from 15 residues. The CDR3 region has the DNA TGCGCCAGCAGCCAAGCTGGACAGAACAGGGGGGGCTACACCTTC. Protein product: CASSQAGQNRGGYTF.

CDR3 sequence: CASSLPGTGGHNEQFF. In DNA, the CDR3 is TGTGCCAGCAGCTTACCCGGGACAGGGGGGCACAATGAGCAGTTCTTC. The chain has TRBV7-9 and TRBJ2-1; 11 bases fit TRBD1. CDR1 SEHNR and CDR2 FQNEAQ come from the germline V gene (reference sequence). This CDR3 is 16 amino acids long. The V segment lost 2 bases and the J segment 5 bases; nucleotides outside the gene matches: 5. Full variable domain (rest looked up from reference TRBV7-9 and TRBJ2-1): DTGVSQNPRHKITKRGQNVTFRCDPISEHNRLYWYRQTLGQGPEFLTYFQNEAQLEKSRLLSDRFSAERPKGSFSTLEIQRTEQGDSAMYLCASSLPGTGGHNEQFFGPGTRLTVL.

The gene calls are TRBV15 and TRBJ1-5; 11 positions agree with TRBD1. Germline V lookup: CDR1 LNHNV, CDR2 YYDKDF (reference sequence). V lost 5 bases and J lost 2; bases outside the gene matches: 11. The CDR3 has 18 residues. The CDR3 region is CATSPGTGGVLGNQPQHF. In DNA, the CDR3 is TGTGCCACCAGCCCTGGGACAGGGGGAGTCCTGGGCAATCAGCCCCAGCATTTT.

V gene TRBV7-3 combines with J gene TRBJ2-5, with D perhaps TRBD2 (6 bases). V was clipped by 5 bases and J by 11 bases, with 24 bases between them. The CDR3 has 15 amino acids. Germline V lookup: CDR1 SGHTA, CDR2 FQGTGA. Written as DNA, the CDR3 is TGTGCCAGCAGCCCCGGGGGTTCGGGGTACAATGAGCAGTACTTC. Its translation: CASSPGGSGYNEQYF.

V usage is TRBV4-1 and J usage is TRBJ2-2; TRBD2 is a possible D gene (5 bases). Trimming took off 5 bases at V and 5 bases at J, with 18 bases between the two ends. Germline assignment: CDR1 MGHRA and CDR2 YSYEKL. The CDR3 runs 16 residues. The CDR3 here is CASSARSIPGTGELFF. In DNA, the CDR3 is TGCGCCAGCAGCGCCCGATCGATACCGGGGACCGGGGAGCTGTTTTTT.

The CDR3 loop reads CASSPWTGRRTEAFF. The CDR3 coding sequence is TGCGCCAGCAGCCCCTGGACAGGTCGACGGACTGAAGCTTTCTTT. The chain recombines TRBV5-1 with TRBJ1-1, with 7 bases aligning to TRBD1. Unmatched junction bases numbered 11, after V lost 4 bases and J lost 5 bases. Germline CDR1 SGHRS, CDR2 YFSETQ. The CDR3 consists of 15 residues.

This clonotype was counted a few times. The chain is built from TRBV12-3 or TRBV12-4 and TRBJ2-6; D is possibly TRBD2 (5 bases). The V end lost 6 bases, the J end lost 4 bases, and 22 bases lay between the germline ends. The CDR3 contains 18 residues. The CDR3 sequence is CASSPSQTPRRGANVLTF. CDR3 coding DNA: TGTGCCAGCAGCCCCTCTCAGACCCCCCGGAGGGGGGCCAACGTCCTGACTTTC.

The genes are TRBV5-1 and TRBJ1-5; D unclear. V was shortened by 0 bases and J by 3 bases, with 7 bases between the two germline ends. The CDR3 is 14 residues long. The germline CDR1 and CDR2 sequences are SGHRS and YFSETQ. This chain's CDR3 is CASSLGRHNQPQHF. The CDR3 DNA is TGCGCCAGCAGCTTGGGCAGGCACAATCAGCCCCAGCATTTT. Together with reference TRBV5-1 and TRBJ1-5, the CDR3 gives the full variable domain: KAGVTQTPRYLIKTRGQQVTLSCSPISGHRSVSWYQQTPGQGLQFLFEYFSETQRNKGNFPGRFSGRQFSNSRSEMNVSTLELGDSALYLCASSLGRHNQPQHFGDGTRLSIL.

The CDR3 DNA follows: TGTGCCAGCAGCACTACTAGCGGGGGGGATACGCAGTATTTT. Protein: CASSTTSGGDTQYF. This chain joins TRBV13 and TRBJ2-3, with 12 bases lining up with TRBD2. V gave up 5 bases and J gave up 6 bases; unmatched junction bases: 3. This CDR3 has 14 residues. Germline values: CDR1 PRHDT, CDR2 FYEKMQ (reference sequence).

The genes are TRBV7-3 and TRBJ1-1, with a possible D match to TRBD1 (6 bases). The CDR3 covers 13 residues. V was shortened by 5 bases and J by 4 bases, with 11 bases between the two germline ends. Germline CDR1 is SGHTA and CDR2 is FQGTGA. The CDR3 is CASSPRGATEAFF. In DNA form, the CDR3 reads TGTGCCAGCAGCCCCCGGGGGGCCACTGAAGCTTTCTTT.

This clonotype has only a few counts. This chain links TRBV6-1 with TRBJ2-1; 8 bases match TRBD2. Germline CDR1 and CDR2: MNHNS and SASEGT. V shed 5 bases and J 3 bases; nucleotides not matched to a gene: 9. There are 16 residues in the CDR3. The DNA of the CDR3 is TGTGCCAGCAGTCTACCCGGGGGGGGATACTACAATGAGCAGTTCTTC. It codes for CASSLPGGGYYNEQFF.